This T cell receptor (beta chain) emerged from a study of blood T cell repertoires in COVID-19. The repertoire was sequenced with immunoSEQ multiplex PCR; TCRdb's copy has only in-frame clones and lacks some. Of hundreds of thousands of clones listed, around nine tenths are singletons. Germline CDR1 is SGHTS and CDR2 is YDEGEE. Trimming at V came to 4 bases and at J to 2 bases, leaving 8 bases not matched to a gene. CDR3 length: 16 amino acids. The chain carries TRBV5-8 and TRBJ2-3; 9 nucleotides line up with TRBD1. Sequencing input: peripheral blood. This receptor was taken from a man younger than 35 with COVID-19, enrolled during active disease. The DNA for the CDR3 is TGTGCCAGCAGCCTGGGGTGGGACAGGGACACAGATACGCAGTATTTT. It yields the protein CASSLGWDRDTDTQYF.